The subject of this entry is one TCR beta chain. Its specificity is not known. This entry comes from a study of STAT3 mutations in large granular lymphocyte leukemia. Study-level points and caveats: In T-cell large granular lymphocyte leukemia, about half of patients showed multiple immunodominant subclonotypes.

Generated by immunoSEQ multiplex PCR, the TCRdb table keeps only in-frame clones and is missing some. The table has some 37,000 clones, roughly 90% seen once. CDR3 length: 14 residues. Deletions cut 5 bases from V and 1 base from J, with 9 bases between. Germline values: CDR1 SGHKS, CDR2 YYEKEE (reference sequence). The chain couples TRBV5-5 to TRBJ2-2; D could derive from TRBD1 or TRBD2 (5 bases each). This receptor was taken from a human donor with T large granular lymphocyte leukemia. Some clones in this sample may be carry-over from other donors' samples. What was sequenced was PBMCs. As DNA, the CDR3 is TGTGCCAGCAGAAGGGACGGGAACACCGGGGAGCTGTTTTTT. As protein: CASRRDGNTGELFF.